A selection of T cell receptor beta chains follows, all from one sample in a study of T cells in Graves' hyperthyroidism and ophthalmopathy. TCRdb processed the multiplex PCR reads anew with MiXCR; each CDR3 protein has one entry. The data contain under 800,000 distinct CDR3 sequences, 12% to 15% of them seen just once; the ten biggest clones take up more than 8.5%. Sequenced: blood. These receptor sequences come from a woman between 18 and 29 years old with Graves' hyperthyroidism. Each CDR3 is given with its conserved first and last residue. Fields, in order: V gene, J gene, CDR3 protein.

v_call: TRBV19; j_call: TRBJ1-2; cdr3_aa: CASSMGRDNYGYTF
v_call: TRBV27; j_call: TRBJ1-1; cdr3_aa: CASSSQGILAEAFF
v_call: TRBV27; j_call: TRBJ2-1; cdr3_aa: CASSPTSGRGIWDDNEQFF
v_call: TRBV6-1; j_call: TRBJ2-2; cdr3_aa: CGVSGLGGGSGMNTGELFF
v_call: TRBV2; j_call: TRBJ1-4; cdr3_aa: CASSGQSGSNEKLFF
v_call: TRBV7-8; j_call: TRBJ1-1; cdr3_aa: CASSLALMGRNTEAFF
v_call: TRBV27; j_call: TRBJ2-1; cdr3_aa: CASSPYPASGSKYEQFF
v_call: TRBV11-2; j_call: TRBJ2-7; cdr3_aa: CASVYPSRGQGNEQYF
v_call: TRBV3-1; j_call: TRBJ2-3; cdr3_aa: CASSPELSTDTQYF
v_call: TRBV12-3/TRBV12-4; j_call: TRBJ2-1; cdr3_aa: CASTPVGDRPNEQFF
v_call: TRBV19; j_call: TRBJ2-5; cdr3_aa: CASSKLDYETQYF
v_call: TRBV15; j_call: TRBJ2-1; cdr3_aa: CATSGDLDEQFF
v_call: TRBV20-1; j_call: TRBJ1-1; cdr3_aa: CSASGGGLNTEAFF
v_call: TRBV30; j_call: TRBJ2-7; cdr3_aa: CAWNPSRLADSYEQYF
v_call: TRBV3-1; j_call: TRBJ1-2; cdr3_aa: CASSPWTGTNYGYTF
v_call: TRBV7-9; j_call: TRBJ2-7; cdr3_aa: CASSTRRLGSYEQYF
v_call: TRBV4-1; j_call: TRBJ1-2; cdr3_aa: CASSQWGASGYTF
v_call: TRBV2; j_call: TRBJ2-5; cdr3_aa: CASSGDRIQETQYF
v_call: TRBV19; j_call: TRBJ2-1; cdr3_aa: CASSTSLARLAPSGRNEQFF
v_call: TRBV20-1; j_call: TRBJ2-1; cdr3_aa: CSARDWLANNEQFF
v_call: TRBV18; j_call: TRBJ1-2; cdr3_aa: CASSPPEQNYGYTF
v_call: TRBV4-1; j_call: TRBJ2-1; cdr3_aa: CASSQDVSDYNEQLF
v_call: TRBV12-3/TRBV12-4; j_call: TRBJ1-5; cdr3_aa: CASSLIGGLRNQPQHF
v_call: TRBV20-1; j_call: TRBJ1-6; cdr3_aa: CSARARRAGSSSYNSPLHF
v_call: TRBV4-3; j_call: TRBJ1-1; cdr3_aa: CASSQGGGRGLFHTEAFF